The 23 T cell receptor beta chains below were found in one sample sequenced in a study of monozygotic twins with inflammatory bowel disease. TCRdb re-called the 5' RACE reads; every CDR3 protein appears as one record, without DNA. The sample is made up of around 450,000 distinct CDR3 sequences, and the top ten hold around 2.4% of it. Sequencing input: blood. The origin of the receptors is a human donor with ulcerative colitis or Crohn's disease, or a healthy co-twin of an affected twin (not recorded which).

The V call is TRBV5-1, the J call TRBJ2-7; the D gene TCRdb calls, TRBD1, cannot be checked with no DNA. CDR3 size: 14 residues. The germline gives CDR1 SGHRS, CDR2 YFSETQ. This CDR3 reads CASSLRAGEAEQYF.

This rearrangement joins TRBV18 to TRBJ2-3; TCRdb's D call of TRBD1 is untestable without DNA. Germline CDR1 KGHSH, CDR2 LQKENI. CDR3 length: 18 residues. The CDR3 region is CASSPVPRASVGTDTQYF.

The J gene is TRBJ2-6, the V gene TRBV29-1. The CDR3 loop spans 15 amino acids. Per germline, CDR1 SQVTM and CDR2 ANQGSEA. The CDR3 spells CSVLEDRSGANVLTF.

The chain uses TRBV7-9 and TRBJ1-4; TCRdb calls TRBD1, which cannot be checked without DNA. The V gene's germline CDR1 is SEHNR and CDR2 FQNEAQ (reference sequence). The CDR3 is 17 amino acids. The CDR3 sequence is CASSLEGSGAANEKLFF.

The chain couples TRBV7-2 to TRBJ1-1; absent DNA, TCRdb's TRBD1 call cannot be checked. Germline V gene lookup returns CDR1 SGHTA and CDR2 FQGNSA. CDR3 length equals 12 residues. The CDR3: CASSLSGREAFF.

The chain recombines TRBV7-9 with TRBJ1-3; TCRdb selects TRBD1, and the lack of DNA leaves this call unchecked. The CDR3 spans 17 residues. Germline CDR1 SEHNR, CDR2 FQNEAQ (reference sequence). CDR3 region: CASSAPDWASSGNTIYF.

The chain joins TRBV6-6 to TRBJ2-5; TCRdb returns TRBD1, unconfirmable since there is no DNA. The CDR3 has 12 amino acids. Germline assignment: CDR1 MNHNY and CDR2 SVGAGI (reference sequence). The CDR3 region is CASNRGRETQYF.

The chain is built from TRBV12-3 or TRBV12-4 and TRBJ2-1; TCRdb calls TRBD2, which cannot be checked without DNA. CDR3 length equals 15 residues. The CDR3 region is CASSARSGDYNEQFF.

The V gene is TRBV15, the J gene TRBJ2-1; the D call of TRBD2 rests on TCRdb alone, since no DNA is present to check it. The CDR3 sequence is 17 residues long. Germline CDR1 is LNHNV and CDR2 is YYDKDF (reference sequence). Here the CDR3 reads CATSRDPGLAGINEQFF. The variable domain in full, with the rest retrieved from reference TRBV15 and TRBJ2-1, is DAMVIQNPRYQVTQFGKPVTLSCSQTLNHNVMYWYQQKSSQAPKLLFHYYDKDFNNEADTPDNFQSRRPNTSFCFLDIRSPGLGDTAMYLCATSRDPGLAGINEQFFGPGTRLTVL.

This chain uses TRBV7-9 with TRBJ2-1; TCRdb's D call, TRBD1, is unchecked because there is no DNA. This CDR3 comprises 13 residues. The germline gives CDR1 SEHNR, CDR2 FQNEAQ (reference sequence). The CDR3 sequence is CATPGEMYNEQFF.

The V and J genes are TRBV5-1 and TRBJ2-5. Germline CDR1 and CDR2: SGHRS and YFSETQ. This CDR3 is built from 15 residues. The CDR3 sequence is CASSLESSQQETQYF.

The V gene is TRBV18, the J gene TRBJ1-2; TCRdb names TRBD1, which stays unverified in the absence of DNA. This CDR3 is built from 14 residues. CDR1 KGHSH and CDR2 LQKENI come from the germline V gene. The CDR3 is CASSPRTGWYGYTF.

This chain joins TRBV6-5 and TRBJ2-2; TCRdb calls TRBD1, which cannot be checked without DNA. Germline V gene lookup returns CDR1 MNHEY and CDR2 SVGAGI. The CDR3 length is 14 residues. The CDR3 sequence is CASSYRGRTGELFF.

V usage is TRBV19 and J usage is TRBJ1-5; TCRdb calls TRBD1, which cannot be checked without DNA. The CDR3 has 14 residues. CDR1 is LNHDA, CDR2 SQIVND, per germline (reference sequence). The CDR3: CARAGTGENQPQHF.

This sequence joins TRBV20-1 and TRBJ1-2; absent DNA, TCRdb's TRBD1 call cannot be checked. The CDR3 length is 13 residues. The germline gives CDR1 DFQATT, CDR2 SNEGSKA (reference sequence). The CDR3 spells CSASTGTNYGYTF.

V is TRBV19 and J is TRBJ2-1; TCRdb proposes TRBD1, but this gene call is untestable without DNA. This CDR3 spans 16 amino acids. The germline CDR1 and CDR2 sequences are LNHDA and SQIVND (reference sequence). The CDR3 region is CASSMDRDRRDNEQFF. The full variable domain, completed using reference TRBV19 and TRBJ2-1, is DGGITQSPKYLFRKEGQNVTLSCEQNLNHDAMYWYRQDPGQGLRLIYYSQIVNDFQKGDIAEGYSVSREKKESFPLTVTSAQKNPTAFYLCASSMDRDRRDNEQFFGPGTRLTVL.

J is TRBJ2-7 and V is TRBV11-2; TCRdb's D call of TRBD2 is untestable without DNA. This CDR3 comprises 14 residues. The germline V gene has CDR1 SGHAT and CDR2 FQNNGV. The CDR3: CASGTERNPYEQYF.

This chain connects TRBV6-2 or TRBV6-3 to TRBJ2-2; the TRBD2 assignment by TCRdb is unverifiable without DNA. This CDR3 comprises 13 residues. CDR1 is MNHEY, CDR2 SVGEGT, per germline. Here the CDR3 reads CASSLGEVGELFF.

The chain is built from TRBV5-1 and TRBJ1-2; absent DNA, TCRdb's TRBD1 call cannot be checked. CDR3 size: 17 residues. The germline V gene has CDR1 SGHRS and CDR2 YFSETQ. CDR3 residues: CASSRWPGGAESVGYTF.

J is TRBJ2-3 and V is TRBV7-3; TCRdb designates TRBD2, a call that cannot be tested without DNA. The CDR3 is made up of 16 amino acids. Germline lookup yields CDR1 SGHTA and CDR2 FQGTGA. CDR3 loop: CASSSLPSGTRDTQYF. The full variable domain, with the rest looked up from reference TRBV7-3 and TRBJ2-3, is GAGVSQTPSNKVTEKGKYVELRCDPISGHTALYWYRQSLGQGPEFLIYFQGTGAADDSGLPNDRFFAVRPEGSVSTLKIQRTERGDSAVYLCASSSLPSGTRDTQYFGPGTRLTVL.

The rearrangement uses TRBV20-1 and TRBJ2-1; TCRdb names TRBD2, which stays unverified in the absence of DNA. Germline V gives CDR1 DFQATT, CDR2 SNEGSKA (reference sequence). The CDR3 length is 13 residues. CDR3 loop: CSARPSGLNEQFF.

The chain combines TRBV20-1 with TRBJ2-2; as DNA is missing, the TRBD2 call by TCRdb cannot be tested. Germline V gives CDR1 DFQATT, CDR2 SNEGSKA (reference sequence). The CDR3 runs 16 residues. The CDR3 sequence is CSAPAQGTGGTGELFF.

The rearrangement uses TRBV4-3 and TRBJ2-3; the D call of TRBD2 rests on TCRdb alone, since no DNA is present to check it. The CDR3 contains 17 residues. Germline CDR1 reads LGHNA; CDR2 reads YSLEER. CDR3 region: CASSQDWLAGVSDTQYF.